The 22 T cell receptor beta chains presented below share a single source sample, sequenced in a study of blood T cell repertoires in COVID-19. The data were produced by immunoSEQ multiplex PCR, yet TCRdb's version contains in-frame clones alone and is incomplete. Of 200,000 to 300,000 clones in the sample, around 86% were seen once. The sequencing sample was made of peripheral blood. Receptor source: a woman aged 30 to 39 who had recovered from COVID-19.

This clone was recorded once. This chain joins TRBV12-3 or TRBV12-4 and TRBJ1-2; TRBD1 matches at 10 bases. V gave up 3 bases and J gave up 7 bases; unmatched junction bases: 2. The CDR3 is made up of 13 amino acids. The chain's CDR3 is CASSLGQGLGYTF. The CDR3 DNA sequence: TGTGCCAGCAGTTTGGGACAGGGGCTTGGCTACACCTTC.

V usage is TRBV4-3 and J usage is TRBJ1-6; D might be TRBD1 (5 bases). V was clipped by 0 bases and J by 7 bases, with 16 bases between them. This CDR3 region has 17 residues. Per the germline V gene, CDR1 is LGHNA and CDR2 is YSLEER. CDR3 nucleotide sequence: TGCGCCAGCAGCCAAGATGCCCCCGACAGCGGGAATTCACCCCTCCACTTT. It is translated as CASSQDAPDSGNSPLHF.

The chain recombines TRBV9 with TRBJ2-2, with 7 nucleotides matching TRBD1. The germline V gene has CDR1 SGDLS and CDR2 YYNGEE. This CDR3 has 15 residues. The V segment lost 3 bases and the J segment 8 bases; nucleotides outside the gene matches: 10. This CDR3 reads CASSGRDSEVGELFF. The CDR3 nucleotides are TGTGCCAGCAGCGGAAGGGACAGCGAGGTGGGGGAGCTGTTTTTT.

This chain links TRBV3-1 (or the pseudogene TRBV3-2) with TRBJ2-7; 11 bases fit TRBD2. V was clipped by 6 bases and J by 4 bases; unmatched bases: 2. CDR1 LGHDT and CDR2 YNNKEL come from the germline V gene (reference sequence). The CDR3 covers 13 residues. CDR3 sequence: CASRLAGVYEQYF. Written as DNA, the CDR3 is TGTGCCAGCAGACTAGCGGGGGTATACGAGCAGTACTTC.

V gene TRBV19 combines with J gene TRBJ1-2, with D perhaps TRBD1 (6 bases). CDR1 and CDR2 (germline): LNHDA, SQIVND (reference sequence). V was shortened by 1 base and J by 7 bases, with 16 bases between the two germline ends. The CDR3 loop spans 15 amino acids. CDR3 region: CASSIAFTGMGGYTF. The DNA for the CDR3 is TGTGCCAGTAGTATAGCCTTCACAGGGATGGGTGGCTACACCTTC.

This sequence joins TRBV5-4 and TRBJ2-5; a possible D gene is TRBD1 (6 bases). The V and J ends lost 0 bases and 5 bases respectively, with 14 bases between them. The CDR3 extends over 15 amino acids. The germline CDR1 and CDR2 sequences are SGHNT and YYREEE (reference sequence). The CDR3 reads CASSLVAGAVETQYF. The CDR3 nucleotides are TGTGCCAGCAGCTTGGTGGCAGGGGCGGTGGAGACCCAGTACTTC.

CDR3 region: CASSREGGAYGYTF. The CDR3 DNA follows: TGCGCCAGCAGCCGGGAGGGGGGAGCCTATGGCTACACCTTC. The chain is built from TRBV5-1 and TRBJ1-2; tentatively, D is TRBD1 (6 bases). V was cut by 4 bases and J by 4 bases, with 14 bases left in between. Germline CDR1 SGHRS, CDR2 YFSETQ. This CDR3 is built from 14 residues.

The rearrangement joins TRBV11-3 to TRBJ2-2; D possibly corresponds to TRBD1 (5 bases). This CDR3 comprises 14 residues. V was cut by 5 bases and J by 2 bases, with 9 bases left in between. Germline lookup yields CDR1 SGHNT and CDR2 YENEEA. The CDR3 nucleotides are TGTGCCAGCAGCACCGACAGAAACACCGGGGAGCTGTTTTTT. Residues: CASSTDRNTGELFF.

V gene TRBV5-1 combines with J gene TRBJ2-5, with TRBD1 as a possible D gene (6 bases). V lost 4 bases and J lost 5, with 15 bases in between. CDR1 is SGHRS and CDR2 is YFSETQ in the germline V gene. CDR3 size: 14 residues. CDR3 DNA: TGCGCCAGCAGCATACAACAGGGTGGGGAGACCCAGTACTTC. It translates to CASSIQQGGETQYF.

This clone has a handful of counts. The chain has TRBV2 and TRBJ2-1, with D unresolved. Trimming stripped 7 bases from V and 5 bases from J, with 15 bases between. Germline assignment: CDR1 SNHLY and CDR2 FYNNEI. This CDR3 has 14 amino acids. In nucleotides, the CDR3 is TGTGCCAGCAAGCGAAATTTTACACACAATGAGCAGTTCTTC. It codes for CASKRNFTHNEQFF.

The chain uses TRBV11-2 and TRBJ1-5; 7 bases are shared with TRBD1. Germline V CDR1 and CDR2: SGHAT, FQNNGV. The length of the CDR3 is 14 residues. The ends lost 3 bases at V and 4 bases at J; junction bases unmatched: 3. The CDR3, as DNA: TGTGCCAGCAGCTTTACAGGGGAGAATCAGCCCCAGCATTTT. Encoded protein: CASSFTGENQPQHF.

The V call is TRBV27, the J call TRBJ2-6, with D maybe TRBD1 (6 bases). Germline values: CDR1 MNHEY, CDR2 SMNVEV (reference sequence). The CDR3 length is 14 residues. Trimming took off 5 bases at V and 2 bases at J, with 7 bases between the two ends. CDR3 amino acids: CASSTGTGANVLTF. CDR3 bases: TGTGCCAGCAGTACAGGGACTGGGGCCAACGTCCTGACTTTC.

For the CDR3, the DNA is TGTGCCAGCAGTCACGGGAGTATTGCGGACACAATAAAACAAGAGACCCAGTACTTC. Translating gives CASSHGSIADTIKQETQYF. The chain carries TRBV7-9 and TRBJ2-5, with D possibly TRBD2 on 6 matching bases. This CDR3 has 19 amino acids. The germline V gene has CDR1 SEHNR and CDR2 FQNEAQ (reference sequence). V was cut by 6 bases and J by 2 bases, with 28 bases left in between.

This chain links TRBV18 with TRBJ2-6; 10 nucleotides line up with TRBD2. There are 22 residues in the CDR3. Germline V lookup: CDR1 KGHSH, CDR2 LQKENI. The V and J ends lost 4 bases and 0 bases, in that order; junction bases with no gene match: 18. The CDR3 loop is CASSQLRVTSGTFPSGANVLTF. The CDR3, as DNA: TGTGCCAGCTCACAACTCAGGGTCACTAGCGGGACCTTCCCCTCTGGGGCCAACGTCCTGACTTTC.

The chain combines TRBV30 with TRBJ2-2; 9 nucleotides agree with TRBD1. This CDR3 is built from 14 residues. Trimming at V came to 4 bases and at J to 6 bases, leaving 6 bases not matched to a gene. CDR1 is GTSNPN and CDR2 is SVGIG in the germline V gene (reference sequence). The CDR3 loop reads CAWIWTGAAGELFF. As DNA, the CDR3 is TGTGCCTGGATTTGGACAGGGGCCGCCGGGGAGCTGTTTTTT.

This sequence joins TRBV5-8 and TRBJ1-5; D is unresolved. CDR1 is SGHTS, CDR2 YDEGEE, per germline. V was shortened by 1 base and J by 6 bases, with 5 bases between the two germline ends. This CDR3 region has 12 residues. This CDR3 is CASSLFGQPQHF. In nucleotides, the CDR3 is TGTGCCAGCAGCTTGTTCGGTCAGCCCCAGCATTTT.

This clone has only one observation. J is TRBJ1-1 and V is TRBV15; maybe TRBD1 (5 bases). The germline V and J ends were trimmed by 3 bases and 3 bases, with 11 bases remaining between them. In germline, CDR1 is LNHNV, CDR2 YYDKDF (reference sequence). This CDR3 is 14 amino acids long. This CDR3 is CATSRSRVDTEAFF. CDR3 DNA sequence: TGTGCCACCAGCAGGAGCAGGGTGGACACTGAAGCTTTCTTT. Based on the CDR3 plus reference TRBV15 and TRBJ1-1, the full variable domain is DAMVIQNPRYQVTQFGKPVTLSCSQTLNHNVMYWYQQKSSQAPKLLFHYYDKDFNNEADTPDNFQSRRPNTSFCFLDIRSPGLGDTAMYLCATSRSRVDTEAFFGQGTRLTVV.

In this sample, this clone turned up once. This rearrangement joins TRBV14 to TRBJ1-2; tentatively, D is TRBD1 (5 bases). Trimming pared 4 bases from V and 5 bases from J, leaving 17 bases between. CDR1 is SGHDN and CDR2 is FVKESK in the germline V gene. CDR3 length equals 15 residues. CDR3 nucleotides: TGTGCCAGCAGCCTATCCGACAGTAGGCTTTATGGCTACACCTTC. This encodes CASSLSDSRLYGYTF.

V and J are TRBV7-3 and TRBJ2-2; possibly TRBD1 for D (6 bases). Germline V gives CDR1 SGHTA, CDR2 FQGTGA. Between the trimmed V and J ends, which lost 5 bases and 0 bases, there was a span of 10 bases. The CDR3 spans 15 residues. CDR3 sequence reads: CASSLGQTNTGELFF. CDR3 sequence (DNA): TGTGCCAGCAGCCTAGGACAGACGAACACCGGGGAGCTGTTTTTT.

This chain joins TRBV2 and TRBJ2-2, with 8 positions matching TRBD1. The CDR3 spans 16 residues. Germline CDR1 is SNHLY and CDR2 is FYNNEI. The J segment lost 1 base and the V segment lost 5 bases, leaving 6 bases of the junction unmatched. The DNA for the CDR3 is TGTGCCAGCAGTCCCGTCGGACAGGGGAACACCGGGGAGCTGTTTTTT. It specifies CASSPVGQGNTGELFF.

This clone appeared a few times. The V call is TRBV14, the J call TRBJ2-2; D is possibly TRBD1 (5 bases). The CDR3 length is 18 residues. Looked up from germline, CDR1 is SGHDN and CDR2 is FVKESK. Deletions cut 0 bases from V and 3 bases from J, with 17 bases between. CDR3 DNA: TGTGCCAGCAGCCAAGAGGGAATCAGGGTATGGGACACCGGGGAGCTGTTTTTT. Encoded protein: CASSQEGIRVWDTGELFF.

The genes are TRBV11-3 and TRBJ2-1; possible D gene TRBD2, 5 bases. Trimming pared 1 base from V and 7 bases from J, leaving 8 bases between. Germline CDR1 reads SGHNT; CDR2 reads YENEEA. CDR3 length equals 13 residues. The CDR3 nucleotides read TGTGCCAGCAGCTTAGTCGGGGAAAATGAGCAGTTCTTC. Translating it yields CASSLVGENEQFF. The full variable domain, its missing parts supplied by reference TRBV11-3 and TRBJ2-1, is EAGVVQSPRYKIIEKKQPVAFWCNPISGHNTLYWYLQNLGQGPELLIRYENEEAVDDSQLPKDRFSAERLKGVDSTLKIQPAELGDSAVYLCASSLVGENEQFFGPGTRLTVL.